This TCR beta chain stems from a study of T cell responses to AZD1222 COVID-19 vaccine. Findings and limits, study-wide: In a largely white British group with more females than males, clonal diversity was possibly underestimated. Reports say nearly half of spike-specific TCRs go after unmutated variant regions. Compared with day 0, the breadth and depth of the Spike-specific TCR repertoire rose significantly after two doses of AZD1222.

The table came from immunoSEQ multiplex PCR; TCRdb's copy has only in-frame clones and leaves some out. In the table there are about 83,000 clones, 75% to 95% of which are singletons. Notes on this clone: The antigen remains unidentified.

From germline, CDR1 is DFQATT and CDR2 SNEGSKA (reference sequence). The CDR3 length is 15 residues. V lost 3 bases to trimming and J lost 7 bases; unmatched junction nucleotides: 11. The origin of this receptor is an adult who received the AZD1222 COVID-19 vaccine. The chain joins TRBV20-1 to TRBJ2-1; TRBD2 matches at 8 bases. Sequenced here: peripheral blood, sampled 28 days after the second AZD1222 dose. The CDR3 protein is CSASSSGTSKNEQFF. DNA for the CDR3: TGCAGTGCTAGTTCCTCCGGGACTAGTAAAAATGAGCAGTTCTTC.